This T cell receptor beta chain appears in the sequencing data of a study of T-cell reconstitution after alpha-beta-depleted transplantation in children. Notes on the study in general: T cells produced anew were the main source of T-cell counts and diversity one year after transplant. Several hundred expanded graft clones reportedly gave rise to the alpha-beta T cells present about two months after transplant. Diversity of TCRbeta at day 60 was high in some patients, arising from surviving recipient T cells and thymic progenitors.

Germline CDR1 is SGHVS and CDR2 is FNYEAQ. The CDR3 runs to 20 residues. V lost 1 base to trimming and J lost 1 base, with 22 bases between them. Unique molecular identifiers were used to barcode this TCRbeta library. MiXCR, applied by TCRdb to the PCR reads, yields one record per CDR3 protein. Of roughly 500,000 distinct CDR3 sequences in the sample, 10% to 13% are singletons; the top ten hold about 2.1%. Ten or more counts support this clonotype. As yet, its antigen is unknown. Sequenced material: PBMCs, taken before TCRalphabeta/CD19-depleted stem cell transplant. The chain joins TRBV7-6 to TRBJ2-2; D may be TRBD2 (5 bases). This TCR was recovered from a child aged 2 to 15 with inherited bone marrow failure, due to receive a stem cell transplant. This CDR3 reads CASSLVAAGQTRVNTGELFF. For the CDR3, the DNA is TGTGCCAGCAGCTTAGTTGCTGCGGGCCAAACCCGTGTGAACACCGGGGAGCTGTTTTTT.